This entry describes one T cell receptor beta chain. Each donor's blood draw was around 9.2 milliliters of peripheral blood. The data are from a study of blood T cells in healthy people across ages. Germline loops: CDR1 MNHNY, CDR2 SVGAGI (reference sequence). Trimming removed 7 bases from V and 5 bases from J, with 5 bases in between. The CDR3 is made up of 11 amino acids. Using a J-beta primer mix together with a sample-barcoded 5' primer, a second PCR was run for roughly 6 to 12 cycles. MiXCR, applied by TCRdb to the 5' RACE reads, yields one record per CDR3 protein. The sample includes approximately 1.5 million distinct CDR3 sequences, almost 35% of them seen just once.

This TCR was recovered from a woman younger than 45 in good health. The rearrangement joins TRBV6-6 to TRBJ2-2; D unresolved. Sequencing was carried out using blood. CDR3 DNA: TGTGCCAGCAAAGGGACCGGGGAGCTGTTTTTT. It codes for CASKGTGELFF.